The 14 T cell receptor beta chains below were found in one sample sequenced in a study of human T cells and chemical hapten exposure. The sample's time point: patch test 3, about 24 weeks after DPC sensitization. As to treatment: therapeutic diphenylcyclopropenone sensitization with weekly scalp DPC. TCRdb fed the RACE reads into MiXCR, producing one record per CDR3 protein. This table has 97,000 or so distinct CDR3 sequences, 27% appearing once. The sample here was whole blood, taken in connection with sensitization to the hapten diphenylcyclopropenone (DPC). Receptor source: a man between 40 and 49 years old with alopecia areata. Some clones in this sample may be carry-over from other donors' samples.

The rearrangement links TRBV29-1 to TRBJ2-7; D is perhaps TRBD1 or TRBD2 (5 bases each). V lost 6 bases and J lost 5, with 14 bases in between. The CDR3 extends over 12 amino acids. Germline CDR1 SQVTM, CDR2 ANQGSEA. The CDR3 DNA reads TGCAGCGTCTCGAGGGCAGGGCACGAGCAGTACTTC. Protein: CSVSRAGHEQYF.

The chain is built from TRBV7-9 and TRBJ2-7; D possibly matches TRBD1 or TRBD2 (6 bases each). The germline gives CDR1 SEHNR, CDR2 FQNEAQ (reference sequence). V was trimmed by 5 bases and J by 9 bases, leaving 26 bases between them. The CDR3 extends over 16 amino acids. The CDR3 DNA is TGTGCCAGCAGCCCTTTCAGGGGATCCCGGGGGCGTGCGCAGTACTTC. Translation: CASSPFRGSRGRAQYF.

In its sample, this clonotype was seen a few times. CDR3 nucleotides: TGTGCCAGCAGCTTAAGTGACAATGAGCAGTTCTTC. Translating gives CASSLSDNEQFF. The chain is built from TRBV7-9 and TRBJ2-1; unclear D gene. The CDR3 sequence is 12 residues long. The ends were cut back, 2 bases at V and 5 bases at J, with 4 bases in the middle. Germline V gene data show CDR1 as SEHNR and CDR2 as FQNEAQ (reference sequence).

The V call is TRBV7-2, the J call TRBJ2-1; 10 nucleotides line up with TRBD2. V shed 5 bases, J shed 5 bases, and the junction held 6 bases outside the gene matches. Per germline, CDR1 SGHTA and CDR2 FQGNSA. The length of the CDR3 is 15 residues. The CDR3 is CASSLASGSHNEQFF. CDR3 in DNA: TGTGCCAGCAGCCTCGCTAGCGGGAGCCACAATGAGCAGTTCTTC.

The chain is built from TRBV4-1 and TRBJ2-1; unclear D gene. CDR3 length: 12 residues. Germline V gives CDR1 MGHRA, CDR2 YSYEKL. V was clipped by 0 bases and J by 8 bases, with 5 bases between them. Written as DNA, the CDR3 is TGCGCCAGCAGCCAAGATGCGTATGAGCAGTTCTTC. Translation: CASSQDAYEQFF.

The chain joins TRBV11-2 to TRBJ2-3, with D maybe TRBD2 (5 bases). V was pared by 5 bases and J by 4 bases, with 19 bases between. Germline CDR1 is SGHAT and CDR2 is FQNNGV. This CDR3 contains 16 residues. The CDR3 DNA reads TGTGCCAGCAGCACAGCTCGACTACCAACGTCAGATACGCAGTATTTT. Translating gives CASSTARLPTSDTQYF.

This clonotype was observed a handful of times. The chain's CDR3 is CASSLDGSGRVHNEQFF. The CDR3 nucleotides are TGTGCCAGCAGCTTAGATGGTAGCGGGAGGGTTCACAATGAGCAGTTCTTC. The chain combines TRBV11-3 with TRBJ2-1; the match to TRBD2 covers 11 bases. The trim removed 0 bases at V and 5 bases at J, leaving 6 bases unmatched. The CDR3 is 17 amino acids. CDR1 and CDR2 (germline): SGHNT, YENEEA.

V usage is TRBV28 and J usage is TRBJ1-1; tentative D call: TRBD1 (5 bases). Germline CDR1 and CDR2: MDHEN and SYDVKM. The CDR3 loop spans 16 amino acids. Trimming pared 5 bases from V and 6 bases from J, leaving 22 bases between. The CDR3 DNA follows: TGTGCCAGCAGTCCGCGCTCGGGCAGGGTTAAATCTGAAGCTTTCTTT. Translation: CASSPRSGRVKSEAFF.

The sample holds a few counts of this clonotype. The chain is built from TRBV18 and TRBJ1-1; D unresolved. Per the germline V gene, CDR1 is KGHSH and CDR2 is LQKENI. Trimming cost V 6 bases and J 0 bases, with 17 bases left between them. The CDR3 runs 16 residues. CDR3 DNA sequence: TGTGCCAGCTCGTGGGGTGCCCGTGGAGTGAACACTGAAGCTTTCTTT. This gives the protein CASSWGARGVNTEAFF.

V and J are TRBV3-1 and TRBJ2-3; the D gene could be TRBD1 or TRBD2 (5 bases each). Deletions cut 4 bases from V and 6 bases from J, with 17 bases between. The germline V gene has CDR1 LGHDT and CDR2 YNNKEL (reference sequence). The CDR3 extends over 15 amino acids. CDR3: CASSPKTEGSDTQYF. DNA of the CDR3: TGTGCCAGCAGCCCTAAGACAGAGGGGTCTGATACGCAGTATTTT.

This clonotype was recorded many times. The V gene is TRBV20-1, the J gene TRBJ2-5, with D possibly being TRBD2 (5 bases). Deletions cut 4 bases from V and 5 bases from J, with 20 bases between. Germline V gene data show CDR1 as DFQATT and CDR2 as SNEGSKA (reference sequence). The CDR3 is made up of 15 amino acids. The chain's CDR3 is CSAIDPGVPGETQYF. The CDR3 region has the DNA TGCAGTGCTATTGACCCCGGTGTCCCGGGGGAGACCCAGTACTTC.

This clonotype was counted only a few times. The rearrangement joins TRBV10-1 to TRBJ2-5; 11 nucleotides line up with TRBD2. After removal of 7 bases from V and 3 bases from J, the junction contained 7 bases not matched to a gene. Germline CDR1 WNHNN, CDR2 SYGVQD (reference sequence). The length of the CDR3 is 15 residues. This CDR3 is CASNTLAGDEETQYF. As DNA, the CDR3 is TGCGCCAGCAACACACTAGCGGGAGATGAAGAGACCCAGTACTTC.

The chain joins TRBV12-3 or TRBV12-4 to TRBJ1-6; D unresolved. V was trimmed by 3 bases and J by 6 bases, leaving 9 bases between them. CDR3 length: 14 residues. In DNA, the CDR3 is TGTGCCAGCAGTTTTTCGGGGAGTAATTCACCCCTCCACTTT. It yields the protein CASSFSGSNSPLHF.

CDR3 in DNA: TGTGCCAGCAGCTTCTCGCAGAACTACGAGCAGTACTTC. Residues: CASSFSQNYEQYF. The gene calls are TRBV7-6 and TRBJ2-7, with D uncertain. Trimming removed 3 bases from V and 3 bases from J, with 9 bases in between. CDR1 is SGHVS, CDR2 FNYEAQ, per germline. The CDR3 loop spans 13 amino acids.